The 23 T cell receptor beta chains below were found in one sample sequenced in a study of blood T cell repertoires in COVID-19. Using immunoSEQ multiplex PCR, the repertoire was profiled, and TCRdb retains in-frame clones only, with some absent. The table lists fewer than 200,000 clones, roughly four fifths of them singletons, with approximately 12% in the top ten. The sequenced sample was PBMCs or T cells enriched from blood (not recorded which). The receptor set was obtained from a middle-aged man who had recovered from COVID-19.

This chain links TRBV1 with TRBJ2-5; TRBD2 was called by the table and not checked on the DNA. TRBV1 is classified as a pseudogene. CDR3 length equals 18 residues. CDR3 in amino acids: CTSSQESPTSGGEETQYF. Here the CDR3 DNA reads TGCACCAGCAGCCAAGAATCCCCGACTAGCGGGGGGGAAGAGACCCAGTACTTC.

The chain uses TRBV4-1 and TRBJ1-4, with TRBD1 matching 9 bases. Germline loops: CDR1 MGHRA, CDR2 YSYEKL. This CDR3 region has 16 residues. Trimming took 0 bases from V and 10 from J; bases not matched to a gene: 9. The CDR3 spells CASSQEGGTGRRKLFF. CDR3 sequence (DNA): TGCGCCAGCAGCCAAGAGGGTGGGACAGGGCGGAGAAAACTGTTTTTT.

The chain has TRBV7-9 and TRBJ1-2, with D possibly matching TRBD1 (5 bases). This CDR3 comprises 12 residues. Germline CDR1 reads SEHNR; CDR2 reads FQNEAQ (reference sequence). V lost 7 bases and J 5 bases, leaving 11 bases between the germline ends. The CDR3 spells CASNQRGYGYTF. The CDR3 nucleotides are TGTGCCAGCAACCAGCGGGGGTATGGCTACACCTTC.

The chain combines TRBV7-9 with TRBJ1-2; 7 positions agree with TRBD1. The CDR3 is made up of 13 amino acids. V lost 4 bases and J lost 2; bases outside the gene matches: 1. Germline V gives CDR1 SEHNR, CDR2 FQNEAQ (reference sequence). The CDR3 protein is CASSSQGNYGYTF. For the CDR3, the DNA is TGTGCCAGCAGCTCACAGGGGAACTATGGCTACACCTTC.

V gene TRBV4-1 combines with J gene TRBJ1-4, with 8 bases lining up with TRBD1. The CDR3 consists of 15 residues. V shed 4 bases and J 5 bases; nucleotides not matched to a gene: 6. Germline values: CDR1 MGHRA, CDR2 YSYEKL. DNA of the CDR3: TGCGCCAGCAGCCTCTTTGACAGGGGAAATGAAAAACTGTTTTTT. Its translation: CASSLFDRGNEKLFF.

The rearrangement links TRBV5-1 to TRBJ2-5; possible D gene TRBD1, 5 bases. The CDR3 is 13 residues long. Trimming left V 4 bases short and J 3 bases short, with 10 bases between. Germline loops: CDR1 SGHRS, CDR2 YFSETQ. The CDR3 nucleotides are TGCGCCAGCAGCCCCCAAGGGGAAGAGACCCAGTACTTC. It yields the protein CASSPQGEETQYF.

The chain carries TRBV7-6 and TRBJ1-3; TRBD1 might be the D (5 bases). CDR3 size: 15 residues. Germline values: CDR1 SGHVS, CDR2 FNYEAQ. Trimming removed 0 bases at V and 0 bases at J, with 6 bases between. CDR3 in DNA: TGTGCCAGCAGCTTAGCGACAGACTCTGGAAACACCATATATTTT. Translation: CASSLATDSGNTIYF.

Details on this clone: This same CDR3 is encoded by further DNA sequences in the sample. This chain connects TRBV9 to TRBJ1-2; 8 bases match TRBD1. J lost 5 bases, V lost 2 bases, and 5 bases had no gene match. This CDR3 region has 14 residues. The germline CDR1 and CDR2 sequences are SGDLS and YYNGEE. The CDR3 reads CASSVNRGGYGYTF. DNA of the CDR3: TGTGCCAGCAGCGTTAACAGGGGGGGTTATGGCTACACCTTC.

This chain connects TRBV5-3 to TRBJ1-5, with 10 nucleotides matching TRBD1. TRBV5-3 is labeled an ORF, and its function is uncertain. V was clipped by 5 bases and J by 4 bases; unmatched bases: 6. CDR3 size: 15 residues. This CDR3 reads CARRPTGGVNQPQHF. The CDR3, as DNA: TGTGCCAGAAGACCGACAGGGGGCGTGAATCAGCCCCAGCATTTT.

J is TRBJ2-1 and V is TRBV12-5, with 11 bases fitting TRBD1. The CDR3 is 17 residues long. CDR1 LGHNT and CDR2 FRNRAP come from the germline V gene. V shed 1 base, J shed 6 bases, and the junction held 8 bases outside the gene matches. CDR3 coding DNA: TGTGCTAGTGGTTTGGCAGGAGGACAGGGGGCGGGCAATGAGCAGTTCTTC. Translating gives CASGLAGGQGAGNEQFF.

In this sample, this clone turned up once. V usage is TRBV6-4 and J usage is TRBJ2-3; 8 nucleotides align to TRBD1. The CDR3 has 15 residues. The V segment lost 5 bases and the J segment 0 bases; nucleotides outside the gene matches: 4. Germline assignment: CDR1 MRHNA and CDR2 SNTAGT. The CDR3 spells CASSSQGASTDTQYF. The CDR3 DNA reads as TGTGCCAGCAGTAGCCAGGGGGCAAGCACAGATACGCAGTATTTT.

This clone was detected once. CDR3 bases: TGTGCCAGCAGCTCACCGCGGGGGGCGGGCGTCTCCTACAATGAGCAGTTCTTC. Protein product: CASSSPRGAGVSYNEQFF. The chain combines TRBV7-9 with TRBJ2-1; 8 nucleotides align to TRBD2. J was trimmed by 0 bases and V by 4 bases; bases with no gene match: 11. The CDR3 is made up of 18 amino acids. The germline gives CDR1 SEHNR, CDR2 FQNEAQ (reference sequence).

The chain couples TRBV5-1 to TRBJ1-1; 8 bases map to TRBD1. CDR3 size: 17 residues. V shed 4 bases and J 1 base; nucleotides not matched to a gene: 12. Germline V gene data show CDR1 as SGHRS and CDR2 as YFSETQ. The CDR3 DNA reads as TGCGCCAGCAGCCCCCCTCGGACAGGGAGCCGGAACACTGAAGCTTTCTTT. Protein sequence: CASSPPRTGSRNTEAFF.

This clone has only a few counts. J is TRBJ1-5 and V is TRBV12-2; the table's TRBD1 call for D was not verified on the DNA. TRBV12-2 is listed as a pseudogene. The length of the CDR3 is 13 residues. The CDR3 region is CARDRGQSQPQHF. Here the CDR3 DNA reads TGTGCAAGGGACAGGGGGCAGAGCCAGCCCCAGCATTTT.

This sequence joins TRBV5-1 and TRBJ1-2; D remains unclear. Trimming removed 2 bases at V and 6 bases at J, with 8 bases between. Germline CDR1 SGHRS, CDR2 YFSETQ. The CDR3 runs to 12 residues. The CDR3 DNA reads TGCGCCAGCAGCTTAGTCGGGGATGGCTACACCTTC. Residues: CASSLVGDGYTF. The full variable domain, rest sourced from reference TRBV5-1 and TRBJ1-2, is KAGVTQTPRYLIKTRGQQVTLSCSPISGHRSVSWYQQTPGQGLQFLFEYFSETQRNKGNFPGRFSGRQFSNSRSEMNVSTLELGDSALYLCASSLVGDGYTFGSGTRLTVV.

This clone appeared once. The chain recombines TRBV28 with TRBJ1-2; TRBD1 might be the D (5 bases). CDR1 is MDHEN and CDR2 is SYDVKM in the germline V gene. This CDR3 is 12 amino acids long. V was cut by 1 base and J by 8 bases, with 8 bases left in between. The CDR3: CASSLLGGGYTF. CDR3 DNA sequence: TGTGCCAGCAGTTTATTGGGGGGAGGCTACACCTTC.

This clone has a handful of counts. V is TRBV28 and J is TRBJ2-7; a weak D match, TRBD1 (5 bases). The CDR3 has 15 residues. Trimming shortened V by 2 bases and J by 1 base, and 12 bases separated the two germline ends. Germline V gene sequence: CDR1 MDHEN, CDR2 SYDVKM. Here the CDR3 reads CASSLEQASSYEQYF. The DNA of the CDR3 is TGTGCCAGCAGTTTAGAACAGGCTTCTTCCTACGAGCAGTACTTC.

The CDR3 DNA reads as TGTGCCAGCAGCCTAGGGTGGGGGGGCCTCTACAATGAGCAGTTCTTC. Its protein product is CASSLGWGGLYNEQFF. This chain joins TRBV3-1 (or the pseudogene TRBV3-2) and TRBJ2-1; tentatively, D is TRBD2 (7 bases). The CDR3 extends over 16 amino acids. Per germline, CDR1 LGHDT and CDR2 YNNKEL (reference sequence). V was clipped by 4 bases and J by 3 bases, with 16 bases between them.

The chain uses TRBV7-9 and TRBJ1-4; D may be TRBD1 (6 bases). The CDR3 covers 18 residues. The V gene lost 5 bases and the J gene lost 5 bases, with 24 bases spanning the gap. Germline assignment: CDR1 SEHNR and CDR2 FQNEAQ (reference sequence). The CDR3 here is CASSEVGRGRGLNEKLFF. CDR3 DNA: TGTGCCAGCAGCGAAGTGGGCCGCGGGAGGGGGTTAAATGAAAAACTGTTTTTT.

This clone was found once. DNA for the CDR3: TGTGCCAGCAGCTTACCCGGATGGCGGGGGGTCTACGAGCAGTACTTC. Translated: CASSLPGWRGVYEQYF. The chain has TRBV11-2 and TRBJ2-7; 8 bases match TRBD2. The CDR3 contains 16 residues. Germline lookup yields CDR1 SGHAT and CDR2 FQNNGV. Trimming took 2 bases from V and 3 from J; bases not matched to a gene: 9. The entire variable domain, with the rest obtained from reference TRBV11-2 and TRBJ2-7, is as follows: EAGVAQSPRYKIIEKRQSVAFWCNPISGHATLYWYQQILGQGPKLLIQFQNNGVVDDSQLPKDRFSAERLKGVDSTLKIQPAKLEDSAVYLCASSLPGWRGVYEQYFGPGTRLTVT.

The chain uses TRBV9 and TRBJ1-5, with a possible D match to TRBD1 (5 bases). Germline V gene sequence: CDR1 SGDLS, CDR2 YYNGEE. Trimming stripped 4 bases from V and 4 bases from J, with 9 bases between. The CDR3 extends over 13 amino acids. CDR3 amino acids: CASSPTGNQPQHF. CDR3 coding DNA: TGTGCCAGCAGCCCAACAGGTAATCAGCCCCAGCATTTT.

A single count supports this clone. The J gene is TRBJ2-7, the V gene TRBV5-1; D may be TRBD2 (7 bases). V lost 9 bases and J lost 0, with 19 bases in between. The CDR3 length is 15 residues. The germline gives CDR1 SGHRS, CDR2 YFSETQ. The CDR3: CATQPGGGASYEQYF. The CDR3 region has the DNA TGCGCCACTCAGCCCGGTGGGGGGGCCTCCTACGAGCAGTACTTC.

This clone has a single count. The CDR3 spells CASGRDSRETQYF. CDR3 bases: TGTGCCAGCGGGAGGGACTCAAGGGAGACCCAGTACTTC. The chain has TRBV6-5 and TRBJ2-5, with 7 bases fitting TRBD2. This CDR3 is 13 amino acids long. V trimming: 8 bases; J trimming: 5 bases; junction bases outside the gene matches: 8. The germline gives CDR1 MNHEY, CDR2 SVGAGI.